Below, 32 T cell receptor beta chains from the same sample are listed, as sequenced in a study of Ad26.COV2.S vaccination and SARS-CoV-2 variants. Clones were sequenced by immunoSEQ multiplex PCR, and TCRdb holds only the in-frame ones, with some missing. The repertoire has some 410,000 clones, 80% to 95% of them found once; the top ten carry 1.5% to 2%. Treatment indicated: roughly 18 received Ad26.COV2.S at low or high dose, single or two shots; about five received placebo; per-sample allocation not given. Samples were taken on day 63 after the first vaccine or placebo injection. Source: peripheral blood, taken in a trial of Ad26.COV2.S vaccine versus placebo. The receptors derive from a person between 18 and 59 years old who received the Ad26.COV2.S COVID-19 vaccine or a placebo.

The CDR3 DNA sequence: TGTGCCAGCAGCTCCCAATTATCGACAGGGATGAACACTGAAGCTTTCTTT. Protein: CASSSQLSTGMNTEAFF. The chain carries TRBV7-8 and TRBJ1-1, with TRBD1 identical over 7 bases. V was pared by 4 bases and J by 0 bases, with 11 bases of the junction left unmatched. Germline CDR1 SGHVS, CDR2 FQNEAQ. The CDR3 loop spans 17 amino acids. Drawing the rest from reference TRBV7-8 and TRBJ1-1, the complete variable domain is GAGVSQSPRYKVAKRGQDVALRCDPISGHVSLFWYQQALGQGPEFLTYFQNEAQLDKSGLPSDRFFAERPEGSVSTLKIQRTQQEDSAVYLCASSSQLSTGMNTEAFFGQGTRLTVV.

The V gene is TRBV6-2 or TRBV6-3, the J gene TRBJ1-2; D not certain. V was pared by 4 bases and J by 4 bases, with 1 base between. The CDR3 runs 10 residues. Per the germline V gene, CDR1 is MNHEY and CDR2 is SVGEGT. The CDR3 loop is CASSSYGYTF. CDR3 bases: TGTGCCAGCAGTTCCTATGGCTACACCTTC.

The gene calls are TRBV13 and TRBJ2-4, with TRBD1 matching over 8 bases. With V trimmed by 0 bases and J by 3 bases, 1 base remained unmatched. CDR1 and CDR2 from the germline V gene are PRHDT and FYEKMQ (reference sequence). The CDR3 runs 15 residues. The CDR3 is CASSLGDRVKNIQYF. CDR3 bases: TGTGCCAGCAGCTTAGGGGACAGGGTCAAAAACATTCAGTACTTC.

The chain combines TRBV27 with TRBJ1-6; 7 bases align to TRBD1. Germline V gives CDR1 MNHEY, CDR2 SMNVEV (reference sequence). The CDR3 totals 16 residues. Unmatched junction bases numbered 12, after V lost 6 bases and J lost 7 bases. The CDR3 nucleotides read TGTGCCAGCAGCCGCATCGAGACAGGGCCAAATTCACCCCTCCACTTT. Translating gives CASSRIETGPNSPLHF.

The V and J genes are TRBV11-2 and TRBJ2-1; the D call may be TRBD1 or TRBD2 (5 bases each). This CDR3 region has 15 residues. V was cut by 3 bases and J by 1 base, with 10 bases left in between. The V gene's germline CDR1 is SGHAT and CDR2 FQNNGV. The CDR3 region is CASSFYGGSYNEQFF. The CDR3 region has the DNA TGTGCCAGCAGCTTTTATGGGGGTTCCTACAATGAGCAGTTCTTC.

The chain recombines TRBV18 with TRBJ1-1; no clear D gene. The ends were cut back, 0 bases at V and 6 bases at J, with 11 bases in the middle. CDR1 is KGHSH, CDR2 LQKENI, per germline. The CDR3 is 14 residues long. The CDR3, as DNA: TGTGCCAGCTCACCACCGTCGTCCGTATCTGAAGCTTTCTTT. Protein product: CASSPPSSVSEAFF. The complete variable domain, with remaining parts taken from reference TRBV18 and TRBJ1-1, reads NAGVMQNPRHLVRRRGQEARLRCSPMKGHSHVYWYRQLPEEGLKFMVYLQKENIIDESGMPKERFSAEFPKEGPSILRIQQVVRGDSAAYFCASSPPSSVSEAFFGQGTRLTVV.

This clone was seen once. The chain recombines TRBV4-3 with TRBJ2-7, with 7 bases aligning to TRBD2. Germline V gene lookup returns CDR1 LGHNA and CDR2 YSLEER. The V and J ends lost 1 base and 2 bases, in that order; junction bases with no gene match: 5. The CDR3 has 15 residues. CDR3 in DNA: TGCGCCAGCAGCCAAGTGGGCGGGGGAGCCTACGAGCAGTACTTC. This encodes CASSQVGGGAYEQYF.

The chain's CDR3 is CASNKSTDTQYF. The CDR3 nucleotides read TGCGCCAGCAATAAGTCAACAGATACGCAGTATTTT. This chain links TRBV10-1 with TRBJ2-3; D gene unclear. Trimming took 7 bases from V and 3 from J, leaving 8 bases between them. The CDR3 has 12 residues. Germline loops: CDR1 WNHNN, CDR2 SYGVQD (reference sequence).

V is TRBV27 and J is TRBJ1-6; D call uncertain. CDR1 is MNHEY, CDR2 SMNVEV, per germline (reference sequence). V lost 5 bases to trimming and J lost 10 bases, with 12 bases between them. CDR3 length equals 13 residues. The CDR3 spells CASSTTSPSPLHF. CDR3 nucleotide sequence: TGTGCCAGCAGTACCACAAGCCCATCACCCCTCCACTTT.

The gene calls are TRBV6-1 and TRBJ1-1, with TRBD1 as a possible D gene (5 bases). V dropped 3 bases and J dropped 3 bases, with 20 bases sitting between them. Germline CDR1 and CDR2: MNHNS and SASEGT. The CDR3 has 17 amino acids. Written as DNA, the CDR3 is TGTGCCAGCAGTGATCGCCCCACCGGGGCAGTCTACACTGAAGCTTTCTTT. Its protein is CASSDRPTGAVYTEAFF.

V gene TRBV21-1 combines with J gene TRBJ2-2. TRBV21-1 is designated a pseudogene. This CDR3 region has 15 residues. CDR3: CASSKAATNTGELFF. In DNA form, the CDR3 reads TGTGCCAGCAGCAAAGCTGCCACGAACACCGGGGAGCTGTTTTTT.

The chain recombines TRBV7-9 with TRBJ2-2, with 8 bases that match TRBD1. V lost 5 bases, J lost 4 bases, and 15 bases stayed unmatched. Germline V lookup: CDR1 SEHNR, CDR2 FQNEAQ (reference sequence). CDR3 length: 18 amino acids. As DNA, the CDR3 is TGTGCCAGCAGCCCAGGGGGCTGGTGGCAGGGGAGCACCGGGGAGCTGTTTTTT. It specifies CASSPGGWWQGSTGELFF.

This chain uses TRBV7-8 with TRBJ2-7; weak D call: TRBD2 (6 bases). Germline V gene sequence: CDR1 SGHVS, CDR2 FQNEAQ. CDR3 size: 16 residues. The V and J ends lost 6 bases and 0 bases respectively, with 18 bases between them. CDR3 in DNA: TGTGCCAGCAGTGAGATGCGGGGCAGTTCCTCCTACGAGCAGTACTTC. Translation gives CASSEMRGSSSYEQYF. Supplemented by reference TRBV7-8 and TRBJ2-7, the full variable domain reads GAGVSQSPRYKVAKRGQDVALRCDPISGHVSLFWYQQALGQGPEFLTYFQNEAQLDKSGLPSDRFFAERPEGSVSTLKIQRTQQEDSAVYLCASSEMRGSSSYEQYFGPGTRLTVT.

The chain employs TRBV7-2 and TRBJ2-5; tentatively, D is TRBD1 (6 bases). In germline, CDR1 is SGHTA, CDR2 FQGNSA. CDR3 length: 14 amino acids. The V end was cut by 3 bases, the J end by 5 bases, with 13 bases between. This CDR3 is CASSLQGQDETQYF. Written as DNA, the CDR3 is TGTGCCAGCAGCTTGCAGGGGCAGGATGAGACCCAGTACTTC.

The chain links TRBV2 to TRBJ1-5; D call uncertain. Between the trimmed V and J ends, which lost 3 bases and 8 bases, there was a span of 5 bases. The V gene's germline CDR1 is SNHLY and CDR2 FYNNEI. CDR3 length: 11 amino acids. The CDR3, as DNA: TGTGCCAGCAGTGACGGGGAGCCCCAGCATTTT. Protein product: CASSDGEPQHF.

The chain carries TRBV9 and TRBJ2-3, with D unresolved. The germline V gene has CDR1 SGDLS and CDR2 YYNGEE. V lost 0 bases and J 6 bases, leaving 14 bases between the germline ends. This CDR3 spans 15 amino acids. Here the CDR3 reads CASSVGGLEGDTQYF. DNA of the CDR3: TGTGCCAGCAGCGTAGGGGGTCTCGAAGGCGATACGCAGTATTTT.

This chain uses TRBV2 with TRBJ2-3; D uncertain. The germline gives CDR1 SNHLY, CDR2 FYNNEI. The ends were cut back, 2 bases at V and 5 bases at J, with 14 bases in the middle. The CDR3 extends over 15 amino acids. The CDR3 sequence is CASSESADFLDTQYF. CDR3 sequence (DNA): TGTGCCAGCAGTGAATCGGCAGATTTTCTAGATACGCAGTATTTT.

This chain connects TRBV5-5 to TRBJ2-3, with D perhaps given as TRBD1 or TRBD2 (5 bases each). Deletions cut 4 bases from V and 6 bases from J, with 21 bases between. Germline values: CDR1 SGHKS, CDR2 YYEKEE (reference sequence). The CDR3 is 16 amino acids. The CDR3 DNA reads as TGTGCCAGCAGCCCATCGACAGCCCCGGGGTATGATACGCAGTATTTT. Protein product: CASSPSTAPGYDTQYF.

V is TRBV4-3 and J is TRBJ1-3; 7 bases match TRBD1. V lost 5 bases, J lost 9 bases, and 19 bases stayed unmatched. The CDR3 extends over 17 amino acids. The germline V gene has CDR1 LGHNA and CDR2 YSLEER. The CDR3 protein is CASSAPGTVGLGGTIYF. The CDR3 bases are TGCGCCAGCAGCGCCCCCGGGACAGTGGGGCTCGGAGGCACCATATATTTT.

The chain recombines TRBV3-1 (or the pseudogene TRBV3-2) with TRBJ1-5; TRBD1 aligns across 7 bases. Germline assignment: CDR1 LGHDT and CDR2 YNNKEL (reference sequence). Unmatched junction bases numbered 7, after V lost 3 bases and J lost 2 bases. This CDR3 spans 16 amino acids. The CDR3 is CASSHATDRGNQPQHF. CDR3 in DNA: TGTGCCAGCAGCCACGCGACAGACAGGGGCAATCAGCCCCAGCATTTT.

The chain has TRBV12-3 or TRBV12-4 and TRBJ2-1; TRBD1 is a possible D gene (6 bases). V was trimmed by 8 bases and J by 8 bases, leaving 13 bases between them. The CDR3 length is 12 residues. In nucleotides, the CDR3 is TGTGCCAGCGTTACAGGGTTGGATGAGCAGTTCTTC. It yields the protein CASVTGLDEQFF.

This clone was observed a single time. The rearrangement joins TRBV4-3 to TRBJ1-2, with D possibly TRBD1 on 5 matching bases. CDR3 length: 13 residues. Germline V gene lookup returns CDR1 LGHNA and CDR2 YSLEER. V was cut by 0 bases and J by 14 bases, with 16 bases left in between. The CDR3 nucleotides read TGCGCCAGCAGCCAAGATCGGGGGACCGTGTTGACCTTC. Protein product: CASSQDRGTVLTF.

This clone was seen a handful of times. The rearrangement joins TRBV2 to TRBJ1-2; the D is unclear. The germline V and J ends were trimmed by 2 bases and 2 bases, with 3 bases remaining between them. The CDR3 is 12 residues long. The germline gives CDR1 SNHLY, CDR2 FYNNEI. The CDR3 sequence: CASSELNYGYTF. The CDR3 DNA follows: TGTGCCAGCAGTGAACTGAACTATGGCTACACCTTC.

The gene calls are TRBV7-9 and TRBJ2-2, with D tentatively TRBD1 (6 bases). The length of the CDR3 is 15 residues. Germline V gives CDR1 SEHNR, CDR2 FQNEAQ (reference sequence). V gave up 5 bases and J gave up 9 bases, with 19 bases separating them. The CDR3 DNA reads TGTGCCAGCAGCCCCCACAGAGTACAGGGCTGGGAGCTGTTTTTT. Amino acids: CASSPHRVQGWELFF.

With regard to this clone: Distinct nucleotide sequences in the sample also encode this CDR3. V and J are TRBV6-5 and TRBJ2-7, with D unresolved. The CDR3 loop spans 13 amino acids. V shed 3 bases and J shed 0 bases, with 6 bases lying between them. In germline, CDR1 is MNHEY, CDR2 SVGAGI. Here the CDR3 reads CASSYGDSYEQYF. In DNA form, the CDR3 reads TGTGCCAGCAGTTATGGGGACTCCTACGAGCAGTACTTC.

This clone was seen a single time. V usage is TRBV5-4 and J usage is TRBJ2-7; 8 bases agree with TRBD1. Germline loops: CDR1 SGHNT, CDR2 YYREEE (reference sequence). The junction had 4 bases not matched to a gene; V was cut back by 4 bases and J by 4 bases. CDR3 length: 13 residues. Here the CDR3 reads CASSLGQEYEQYF. The CDR3 bases are TGTGCCAGCAGCCTGGGACAGGAGTACGAGCAGTACTTC.

The rearrangement links TRBV6-6 to TRBJ2-1; 9 nucleotides match TRBD2. V trimming: 5 bases; J trimming: 4 bases; junction bases outside the gene matches: 9. This CDR3 spans 16 amino acids. Germline CDR1 is MNHNY and CDR2 is SVGAGI (reference sequence). CDR3: CASSRSGGNRYNEQFF. The CDR3 nucleotides are TGTGCCAGCAGTCGCAGCGGGGGGAATAGGTACAATGAGCAGTTCTTC.

The chain links TRBV19 to TRBJ1-3; the D is unclear. V was trimmed by 2 bases and J by 4 bases, leaving 12 bases between them. CDR3 length: 15 amino acids. CDR1 LNHDA and CDR2 SQIVND come from the germline V gene (reference sequence). CDR3 nucleotides: TGTGCCAGTAGTATACTCTACGCAGCGGGAAACACCATATATTTT. It codes for CASSILYAAGNTIYF.

The chain has TRBV6-2 or TRBV6-3 and TRBJ2-7, with unresolved D. Trimming cost V 3 bases and J 2 bases, with 11 bases left between them. There are 14 residues in the CDR3. Germline CDR1 reads MNHEY; CDR2 reads SVGEGT. CDR3 amino acids: CASSYPQRTYEQYF. The CDR3 DNA reads TGTGCCAGCAGTTATCCACAGAGAACCTACGAGCAGTACTTC.

The genes are TRBV5-1 and TRBJ2-3; 8 bases align to TRBD1. After removal of 5 bases from V and 1 base from J, the junction contained 9 bases not matched to a gene. The CDR3 length is 16 residues. Germline loops: CDR1 SGHRS, CDR2 YFSETQ. This CDR3 reads CASRPTPGQGTDTQYF. The CDR3 DNA follows: TGCGCCAGCAGGCCTACGCCGGGACAGGGCACAGATACGCAGTATTTT.

The CDR3 sequence is CASSQVAENLNSPLHF. The CDR3 DNA sequence: TGTGCCAGCAGCCAAGTTGCAGAAAATTTAAATTCACCCCTCCACTTT. V usage is TRBV3-1 (or the pseudogene TRBV3-2) and J usage is TRBJ1-6, with no clear D. The CDR3 loop spans 16 amino acids. Germline loops: CDR1 LGHDT, CDR2 YNNKEL (reference sequence). Trimming removed 1 base at V and 7 bases at J, with 14 bases between.

V is TRBV28 and J is TRBJ2-7; 11 bases line up with TRBD1. The CDR3 is 14 amino acids. V lost 10 bases to trimming and J lost 1 base; unmatched junction nucleotides: 6. Germline loops: CDR1 MDHEN, CDR2 SYDVKM. CDR3 bases: TGTGCCACTAGATGGGACAGGGGGTCCTACGAGCAGTACTTC. Protein product: CATRWDRGSYEQYF.